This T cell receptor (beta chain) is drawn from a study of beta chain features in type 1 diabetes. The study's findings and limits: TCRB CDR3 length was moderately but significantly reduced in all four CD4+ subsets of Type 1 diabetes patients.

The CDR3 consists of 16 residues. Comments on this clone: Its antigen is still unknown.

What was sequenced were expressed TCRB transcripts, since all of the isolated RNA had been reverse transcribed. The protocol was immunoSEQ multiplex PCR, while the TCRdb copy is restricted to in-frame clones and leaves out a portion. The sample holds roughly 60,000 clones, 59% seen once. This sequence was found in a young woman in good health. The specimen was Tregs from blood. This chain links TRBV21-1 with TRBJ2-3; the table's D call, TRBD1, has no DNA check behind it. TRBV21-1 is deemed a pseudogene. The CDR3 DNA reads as TGTGCCAGCAGCCTTGGGGCGCGTTTCACCACAGATACGCAGTATTTT. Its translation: CASSLGARFTTDTQYF.